Following are 28 T cell receptor beta chains from one sample sequenced in a study of blood T cells in healthy people across ages. It was with a sample-barcoded 5' primer and a J-beta primer mix that a second PCR of roughly 7 to 11 cycles was run. TCRdb passed the 5' RACE reads through MiXCR, listing each CDR3 protein once. Of about 670,000 distinct CDR3 sequences listed, less than 45% were seen once; the top ten hold approximately 31%. Sequencing input: blood. The receptors originated from a man at least 80 years old in good health.

The gene calls are TRBV4-2 and TRBJ2-1; TRBD2 matches 9 bases. The CDR3 loop spans 16 amino acids. Trimming took 2 bases from V and 3 from J; bases not matched to a gene: 5. In germline, CDR1 is LGHNA, CDR2 YNFKEQ. The CDR3 DNA sequence: TGTGCCAGCAGCCAAACGACTAGCGGATTCTACAATGAGCAGTTCTTC. This gives the protein CASSQTTSGFYNEQFF.

The genes are TRBV6-2 or TRBV6-3 and TRBJ1-1, with D perhaps TRBD1 (6 bases). CDR3 size: 14 residues. The germline V gene has CDR1 MNHEY and CDR2 SVGEGT. Deletions cut 8 bases from V and 1 base from J, with 14 bases between. This chain's CDR3 is CASSPLGANTEAFF. The CDR3 DNA sequence: TGTGCCAGCTCTCCTCTGGGGGCGAACACTGAAGCTTTCTTT.

The rearrangement joins TRBV24-1 to TRBJ2-1, with 12 bases that match TRBD2. Germline values: CDR1 KGHDR, CDR2 SFDVKD. The CDR3 length is 17 residues. J gave up 7 bases and V 4 bases, and 10 bases lay outside the gene matches. The CDR3 DNA reads as TGTGCCACCAGTGACTCAACCGGGACTAGCGGGTGGAATGAGCAGTTCTTC. Translating gives CATSDSTGTSGWNEQFF.

As regards this clonotype: Germline is not matched at one junction end, which may reflect a read error. The rearrangement joins TRBV7-3 to TRBJ2-6; D call uncertain. Germline CDR1 SGHTA, CDR2 FQGTGA. The CDR3 spans 17 residues. The chain's CDR3 is CTSSLGQIRSGANVLTF. The CDR3 DNA follows: TGTACCAGCAGCTTAGGGCAGATACGCTCTGGGGCCAACGTCCTGACTTTC. Full variable domain (remainder filled in from reference TRBV7-3 and TRBJ2-6): GAGVSQTPSNKVTEKGKYVELRCDPISGHTALYWYRQSLGQGPEFLIYFQGTGAADDSGLPNDRFFAVRPEGSVSTLKIQRTERGDSAVYLCTSSLGQIRSGANVLTFGAGSRLTVL.

The chain recombines TRBV29-1 with TRBJ2-1; D is perhaps TRBD2 (7 bases). Trimming took 2 bases from V and 7 from J, leaving 15 bases between them. Germline V CDR1 and CDR2: SQVTM, ANQGSEA. The CDR3 is 14 amino acids. Here the CDR3 reads CSVEWGGGWNEQFF. In nucleotides, the CDR3 is TGCAGCGTTGAATGGGGAGGGGGGTGGAATGAGCAGTTCTTC.

V and J are TRBV6-2 or TRBV6-3 and TRBJ2-1, with D unclear. Trimming stripped 5 bases from V and 6 bases from J, with 11 bases between. The CDR3 totals 13 residues. The V gene's germline CDR1 is MNHEY and CDR2 SVGEGT. CDR3 amino acids: CASSTDPGNEQFF. The CDR3 DNA sequence: TGTGCCAGCAGTACCGACCCTGGCAATGAGCAGTTCTTC.

In its sample, this clonotype was seen many times. The chain couples TRBV28 to TRBJ2-7; 8 bases are a match to TRBD2. This CDR3 has 13 amino acids. V dropped 6 bases and J dropped 6; count of bases not matched to a gene: 7. From germline, CDR1 is MDHEN and CDR2 SYDVKM. The DNA for the CDR3 is TGTGCCAGCAGAGTGCCTAGCGGGTCCGAGCAGTACTTC. Its translation: CASRVPSGSEQYF.

This clonotype was observed a single time. The chain carries TRBV7-9 and TRBJ1-2; the D is unclear. The length of the CDR3 is 16 residues. Trimming left V 8 bases short and J 1 base short, with 20 bases between. From germline, CDR1 is SEHNR and CDR2 FQNEAQ (reference sequence). The CDR3 nucleotides read TGTGCCAGCCTCTTGGCGTCGGGAGCGAGTAACTATGGCTACACCTTC. It encodes CASLLASGASNYGYTF.

J is TRBJ1-4 and V is TRBV29-1, with TRBD1 as a possible D gene (6 bases). The CDR3 is 12 amino acids. The V end lost 6 bases, the J end lost 3 bases, and 8 bases lay between the germline ends. Germline V gives CDR1 SQVTM, CDR2 ANQGSEA. The chain's CDR3 is CSVQGPNEKLFF. The CDR3 region has the DNA TGCAGCGTGCAGGGGCCTAATGAAAAACTGTTTTTT.

This clonotype came up a few times. The V call is TRBV5-5, the J call TRBJ2-1, with a possible D match to TRBD1 (6 bases). Trimming removed 5 bases from V and 10 bases from J, with 22 bases in between. This CDR3 region has 15 residues. Germline CDR1 and CDR2: SGHKS and YYEKEE (reference sequence). The chain's CDR3 is CASSYQDSFGSEQFF. CDR3 sequence (DNA): TGTGCCAGCAGTTACCAGGACAGTTTCGGGTCGGAGCAGTTCTTC.

J is TRBJ2-5 and V is TRBV10-3; possibly TRBD1 for D (6 bases). Trimming took 4 bases from V and 1 from J, leaving 13 bases between them. This CDR3 has 15 residues. Germline lookup yields CDR1 ENHRY and CDR2 SYGVKD. The CDR3 protein is CAISGSTGSQETQYF. CDR3 nucleotide sequence: TGTGCCATCAGTGGTTCCACAGGGTCCCAAGAGACCCAGTACTTC.

The chain combines TRBV6-1 with TRBJ1-1; TRBD1 aligns across 10 bases. Per the germline V gene, CDR1 is MNHNS and CDR2 is SASEGT. The CDR3 has 15 residues. The ends lost 3 bases at V and 1 base at J; junction bases unmatched: 2. The CDR3 reads CASSEDRGKNTEAFF. CDR3 sequence (DNA): TGTGCCAGCAGTGAGGACAGGGGGAAGAACACTGAAGCTTTCTTT.

The chain employs TRBV28 and TRBJ2-7, with D tentatively TRBD2 (6 bases). Trimming removed 5 bases from V and 1 base from J, with 15 bases in between. Germline V gene lookup returns CDR1 MDHEN and CDR2 SYDVKM. CDR3 size: 15 residues. CDR3 coding DNA: TGTGCCAGCAGTCCCCCCTCAGCGGGTTCCTACGAGCAGTACTTC. Residues: CASSPPSAGSYEQYF. The full variable domain, in which reference TRBV28 and TRBJ2-7 provide the parts outside the CDR3, is DVKVTQSSRYLVKRTGEKVFLECVQDMDHENMFWYRQDPGLGLRLIYFSYDVKMKEKGDIPEGYSVSREKKERFSLILESASTNQTSMYLCASSPPSAGSYEQYFGPGTRLTVT.

This clonotype was counted a few times. The rearrangement links TRBV20-1 to TRBJ1-2, with a tentative D call TRBD1 (6 bases). The length of the CDR3 is 14 residues. Per the germline V gene, CDR1 is DFQATT and CDR2 is SNEGSKA (reference sequence). The V gene lost 3 bases and the J gene lost 5 bases, with 16 bases spanning the gap. CDR3 nucleotide sequence: TGCAGTGCTAGCGTACGGGGGGCGAAATATGGCTACACCTTC. The encoded protein is CSASVRGAKYGYTF.

CDR3 in DNA: TGTGCCAGCAGACCAGACCCCAACGGGGATTCACCCCTCCACTTT. Translation: CASRPDPNGDSPLHF. This sequence joins TRBV6-2 or TRBV6-3 and TRBJ1-6; the D is unclear. Trimming pared 6 bases from V and 8 bases from J, leaving 17 bases between. Germline assignment: CDR1 MNHEY and CDR2 SVGEGT. There are 15 residues in the CDR3.

This clonotype was detected only a few times. The V call is TRBV20-1, the J call TRBJ2-7; TRBD2 matches at 8 bases. This CDR3 region has 15 residues. The germline CDR1 and CDR2 sequences are DFQATT and SNEGSKA (reference sequence). The ends lost 3 bases at V and 7 bases at J; junction bases unmatched: 14. CDR3 coding DNA: TGCAGTGCTAGGGGGGAGCGGGGGCCGACCCTGGAGCAGTACTTC. Residues: CSARGERGPTLEQYF.

This clonotype was recorded a few times. The chain uses TRBV3-1 and TRBJ1-5; D may be TRBD1 (5 bases). Germline CDR1 LGHDT, CDR2 YNNKEL (reference sequence). The CDR3 totals 15 residues. Trimming removed 5 bases at V and 6 bases at J, with 17 bases between. CDR3 nucleotides: TGTGCCAGCAGCGCCTCAGGGACGCCGCTTCAGCCCCAGCATTTT. This translates into CASSASGTPLQPQHF.

V is TRBV6-2 or TRBV6-3 and J is TRBJ2-7, with 7 bases that match TRBD1. V shed 6 bases and J 0 bases; nucleotides not matched to a gene: 8. This CDR3 contains 15 residues. Germline-derived CDR1 and CDR2 are MNHEY and SVGEGT. The CDR3 spells CASRDTGVSSYEQYF. For the CDR3, the DNA is TGTGCCAGCAGAGATACAGGGGTTAGCTCCTACGAGCAGTACTTC.

This clonotype turned up a few times. The gene calls are TRBV6-1 and TRBJ2-3; D may be TRBD1 (7 bases). CDR3 length: 17 residues. Germline assignment: CDR1 MNHNS and CDR2 SASEGT. Between the trimmed V and J ends, which lost 0 bases and 3 bases, there was a span of 16 bases. In nucleotides, the CDR3 is TGTGCCAGCAGTGAAGCGCTGGCAGGGGGGTTAACAGATACGCAGTATTTT. Its protein product is CASSEALAGGLTDTQYF.

This clonotype has a handful of counts. The chain recombines TRBV11-2 with TRBJ2-3; D tentatively fits TRBD1 or TRBD2 (6 bases each). The CDR3 loop spans 15 amino acids. Germline-derived CDR1 and CDR2 are SGHAT and FQNNGV. V was pared by 1 base and J by 5 bases, with 13 bases between. The CDR3 region is CASSLAGAPGDTQYF. CDR3 sequence (DNA): TGTGCCAGCAGCTTAGCGGGGGCGCCTGGAGATACGCAGTATTTT.

This clonotype was seen a few times. The V and J genes are TRBV24-1 and TRBJ2-3; D assignment may be TRBD1 or TRBD2 (5 bases each). The CDR3 contains 17 residues. Germline lookup yields CDR1 KGHDR and CDR2 SFDVKD. V lost 7 bases, J lost 4 bases, and 23 bases lay in between. The chain's CDR3 is CATRPGTSLDGSDTQYF. CDR3 sequence (DNA): TGTGCCACCAGGCCCGGGACCTCCCTGGACGGGTCAGATACGCAGTATTTT.

Worth noting for this clonotype: A read error may explain this, as a much larger clone is one base away. The gene calls are TRBV12-3 or TRBV12-4 and TRBJ2-7; the match to TRBD1 covers 10 bases. The CDR3 is 13 amino acids. The ends lost 10 bases at V and 3 bases at J; junction bases unmatched: 6. DNA of the CDR3: TGTGCCACCCGGACAGGGGGGGACTACGAGCAGTACTTC. Its translation: CATRTGGDYEQYF.

A word on this clonotype: A single base separates this from a much larger clone, so it may be a read error. The chain links TRBV28 to TRBJ2-1; D tentatively reads TRBD1 or TRBD2 (5 bases each). The assigned J gene may be wrong: the sequence end matches TRBJ2-7 better. Germline V lookup: CDR1 MDHEN, CDR2 SYDVKM. The CDR3 runs to 13 residues. Here the CDR3 DNA reads TGTGCCAGCAGTATATCAGGGACGTACGAGCAGTACTTC. Its translation: CASSISGTYEQYF.

The gene calls are TRBV6-5 and TRBJ1-1; D is possibly TRBD1 (6 bases). The length of the CDR3 is 18 residues. Trimming took 0 bases from V and 0 from J, leaving 17 bases between them. Germline V gene sequence: CDR1 MNHEY, CDR2 SVGAGI. DNA for the CDR3: TGTGCCAGCAGTTACTCGGCGGCCCAGGGGAGGATGAACACTGAAGCTTTCTTT. Amino acids: CASSYSAAQGRMNTEAFF.

This sequence joins TRBV15 and TRBJ2-7; no definite D call. The V end lost 5 bases, the J end lost 7 bases, and 12 bases lay between the germline ends. The CDR3 is made up of 12 amino acids. CDR1 and CDR2 (germline): LNHNV, YYDKDF (reference sequence). DNA of the CDR3: TGTGCCACCAGCCGAACGACATCGGAGCAGTACTTC. It is translated as CATSRTTSEQYF.

This chain links TRBV12-5 with TRBJ2-5; 7 nucleotides agree with TRBD2. Germline V gene sequence: CDR1 LGHNT, CDR2 FRNRAP. Trimming cost V 0 bases and J 11 bases; bases outside gene matches: 15. CDR3 length: 16 residues. The CDR3, as DNA: TGTGCTAGTGGTTTGGTTTCGGCGGGAGTTTACAATGAGCAGTACTTC. Encoded protein: CASGLVSAGVYNEQYF.

This clonotype was picked up a small number of times. The chain recombines TRBV3-1 with TRBJ1-2, with a possible D match to TRBD1 (5 bases). The germline V gene encodes CDR1 LGHDT and CDR2 YNNKEL (reference sequence). This CDR3 comprises 12 residues. V was pared by 4 bases and J by 4 bases, with 7 bases between. The CDR3 sequence is CASSRGFYGYTF. CDR3 bases: TGTGCCAGCAGCCGGGGGTTCTATGGCTACACCTTC. The whole variable domain, remainder taken from reference TRBV3-1 and TRBJ1-2, is DTAVSQTPKYLVTQMGNDKSIKCEQNLGHDTMYWYKQDSKKFLKIMFSYNNKELIINETVPNRFSPKSPDKAHLNLHINSLELGDSAVYFCASSRGFYGYTFGSGTRLTVV.

This clonotype was detected once. This chain links TRBV12-3 or TRBV12-4 with TRBJ1-1; D is perhaps TRBD1 (5 bases). V lost 7 bases and J 6 bases, leaving 18 bases between the germline ends. The CDR3 consists of 14 residues. In DNA form, the CDR3 reads TGTGCCAGCACTATGGACACTTTTGGCCCTGAAGCTTTCTTT. Protein: CASTMDTFGPEAFF.